The TCR beta chain under discussion was sequenced for a study of human T cells and chemical hapten exposure. Study background: Cases of alopecia areata, totalis or universalis occurred in a predominantly female patient group. The study, taken as a whole, reports: The number of TCRs above 1 in 1000 frequency did not change after DPC sensitization.

This clonotype was detected ten times or more. Antigen: not known. The V gene end was trimmed by 5 bases and the J gene end by 5 bases; junction bases not matched to a gene: 10. Germline CDR1 reads LGHNA; CDR2 reads YNFKEQ. The CDR3 has 15 residues. The study's library attached unique molecular identifiers to single cDNA molecules. Each CDR3 protein is one row after TCRdb ran MiXCR on the RACE reads. The sample comprises over 70,000 distinct CDR3 sequences, around 10% of which are singletons, and roughly 1.4% rests with the top ten. Time point here: patch test 2, 6 weeks after DPC sensitization. Documented treatment: therapeutic diphenylcyclopropenone sensitization with weekly scalp DPC.

This rearrangement joins TRBV4-2 to TRBJ1-1; 8 positions agree with TRBD1. The sequence came from a young man with alopecia areata. Some clones in this sample may be carry-over from other donors' samples. The material was whole blood, obtained in connection with sensitization to the hapten diphenylcyclopropenone (DPC). CDR3 bases: TGTGCCAGCAGCGAAAGCGACAGGGGAGGAACTGAAGCTTTCTTT. Amino acids: CASSESDRGGTEAFF.